This T cell receptor beta chain comes out of a study of beta chain features in type 1 diabetes. General study results and limits: There was a moderate but significant shortening of TCRB CDR3s in all four CD4+ subsets of Type 1 diabetes patients. PCR might preferentially amplify shorter templates, equally in patients and controls.

CDR1 and CDR2 (germline): MGHRA, YSYEKL. The CDR3 is made up of 15 amino acids. Trimming cost V 2 bases and J 7 bases, with 14 bases left between them. The study reverse transcribed the entire isolated RNA, so it sequenced expressed TCRB transcripts. Libraries were prepared by immunoSEQ multiplex PCR; TCRdb keeps only in-frame clonotypes and omits some of them. Among approximately 730,000 clones listed, around 15% were seen once. About this clone: What it binds is not known.

The source is a man aged 18 to 35 with type 1 diabetes. Material for sequencing was naive CD4+ T cells from blood. The genes are TRBV4-1 and TRBJ1-4; D is possibly TRBD1 (5 bases). The CDR3 sequence: CASSQLRGDREKLFF. CDR3 in DNA: TGCGCCAGCAGCCAACTTCGGGGGGATCGTGAAAAACTGTTTTTT.